This TCR beta chain is from a study of OX40 agonist ivuxolimab in advanced cancers. The wider study: Clinicians treated patients with ivuxolimab, an agonistic anti-OX40 (CD134) antibody. Eligibility rules accepted prior anti-PD-1, anti-PD-L1 or anti-CTLA-4 therapy, and around 44% had some.

Study observations and caveats: Compared with others, partial responders at 0.1-3.0 mg/kg displayed clonal expansion among the lowest.

Here immunoSEQ multiplex PCR was the method, and the copy in TCRdb shows in-frame clones only, minus some. The data hold approximately 43,000 clones, with about 82% observed a single time. Trimming took 4 bases from V and 5 from J; bases not matched to a gene: 13. This CDR3 contains 17 residues. Germline V lookup: CDR1 SGHKS, CDR2 YYEKEE (reference sequence). Points on this clone: The antigen remains unidentified.

The receptor was derived from an adult with an advanced solid tumor such as melanoma, head and neck, liver or kidney cancer. The specimen was CD4+ or CD8+ T cells sorted from blood, collected in a trial of the OX40 agonist ivuxolimab. This chain links TRBV5-5 with TRBJ2-3, with 10 bases aligning to TRBD2. The CDR3 sequence is CASSRQWLAGEGDTQYF. CDR3 bases: TGTGCCAGCAGCCGGCAGTGGCTAGCGGGAGAGGGAGATACGCAGTATTTT. The full variable domain, its missing parts supplied by reference TRBV5-5 and TRBJ2-3, is DAGVTQSPTHLIKTRGQQVTLRCSPISGHKSVSWYQQVLGQGPQFIFQYYEKEERGRGNFPDRFSARQFPNYSSELNVNALLLGDSALYLCASSRQWLAGEGDTQYFGPGTRLTVL.